The next 25 T cell receptor beta chains were all read from a single sample in a study of cytomegalovirus exposure and HLA in healthy donors listed by TCRdb under 2017. Library preparation was by the immunoSEQ multiplex PCR assay. For the multiplex PCR, a mixture combining 60 forward primers for TCR Vbeta segments and 13 reverse primers for TCR Jbeta segments was used. The source is immuneACCESS, and TCRdb retained only in-frame sequences with V and J called. Part of the clones is not carried over; for the studies checked, unresolved V genes explain less than half of this, and the remainder is unexplained. For this sample there are approximately 140,000 clones; roughly four fifths appear just once. The ten largest make up 8.8% of the sample. Sequencing was carried out using PBMCs. Source of these receptors: a woman in her forties or fifties in good health and CMV-seropositive.

This rearrangement joins TRBV4-2 to TRBJ1-6; the match to TRBD1 covers 9 bases. The ends lost 2 bases at V and 7 bases at J; junction bases unmatched: 9. This CDR3 is 17 amino acids long. From germline, CDR1 is LGHNA and CDR2 YNFKEQ. The CDR3, as DNA: TGTGCCAGCAGCCAATTTGGGGACAGGGAAGCGAATTCACCCCTCCACTTT. Its translation is CASSQFGDREANSPLHF.

The chain carries TRBV5-1 and TRBJ2-3, with 7 bases fitting TRBD2. Germline values: CDR1 SGHRS, CDR2 YFSETQ. This CDR3 comprises 14 residues. The V gene end was trimmed by 4 bases and the J gene end by 5 bases; junction bases not matched to a gene: 7. As DNA, the CDR3 is TGCGCCAGCAGCGTAGCGGGCAGAGGAGATACGCAGTATTTT. Translation: CASSVAGRGDTQYF.

The rearrangement links TRBV4-2 to TRBJ2-7; no clear D gene. This CDR3 has 15 amino acids. In germline, CDR1 is LGHNA, CDR2 YNFKEQ. Trimming took off 2 bases at V and 3 bases at J, with 14 bases between the two ends. In DNA, the CDR3 is TGTGCCAGCAGCCAATCCCCCGGTACTTTCTACGAGCAGTACTTC. Protein product: CASSQSPGTFYEQYF.

The rearrangement joins TRBV6-5 to TRBJ2-7; TRBD2 agrees at 10 bases. Germline CDR1 and CDR2: MNHEY and SVGAGI. The V gene end was trimmed by 6 bases and the J gene end by 0 bases; junction bases not matched to a gene: 5. The CDR3 sequence is 15 residues long. The CDR3 reads CASSGAGGISYEQYF. CDR3 DNA: TGTGCCAGCAGCGGAGCGGGGGGGATCTCCTACGAGCAGTACTTC.

The chain links TRBV19 to TRBJ2-7, with a tentative D call TRBD1 (6 bases). The V gene lost 4 bases and the J gene lost 3 bases, with 13 bases spanning the gap. Per germline, CDR1 LNHDA and CDR2 SQIVND (reference sequence). CDR3 length: 14 residues. The CDR3 DNA reads as TGTGCCAGTAGTACCGCTCAGGACAGCTACGAGCAGTACTTC. This sequence encodes CASSTAQDSYEQYF.

J is TRBJ2-5 and V is TRBV14, with 8 bases aligning to TRBD2. Looked up from germline, CDR1 is SGHDN and CDR2 is FVKESK. The CDR3 spans 16 residues. Germline trimming cut 4 bases from V and 1 base from J; bases unmatched to any gene: 8. CDR3 nucleotides: TGTGCCAGCAGCCTCGGGACTAGGGGATTCCAAGAGACCCAGTACTTC. It codes for CASSLGTRGFQETQYF.

The chain carries TRBV5-1 and TRBJ1-6; maybe TRBD1 (5 bases). There are 16 residues in the CDR3. V was clipped by 6 bases and J by 3 bases, with 16 bases between them. Germline CDR1 and CDR2: SGHRS and YFSETQ. This CDR3 reads CASTLSGDGYNSPLHF. For the CDR3, the DNA is TGCGCCAGCACCCTCTCGGGGGATGGCTATAATTCACCCCTCCACTTT.

This chain connects TRBV7-2 to TRBJ2-1, with 7 bases that match TRBD2. CDR3 length equals 14 residues. J was trimmed by 5 bases and V by 5 bases; bases with no gene match: 6. The germline V gene encodes CDR1 SGHTA and CDR2 FQGNSA. The CDR3 DNA is TGTGCCAGCAGCCCAAGCGGGACTAACAATGAGCAGTTCTTC. Amino acids: CASSPSGTNNEQFF. The full variable domain, in which reference TRBV7-2 and TRBJ2-1 provide the parts outside the CDR3, is GAGVSQSPSNKVTEKGKDVELRCDPISGHTALYWYRQSLGQGLEFLIYFQGNSAPDKSGLPSDRFSAERTGGSVSTLTIQRTQQEDSAVYLCASSPSGTNNEQFFGPGTRLTVL.

V is TRBV4-3 and J is TRBJ2-3; 11 bases agree with TRBD1. Germline CDR1 and CDR2: LGHNA and YSLEER. With 3 bases clipped from V and 3 bases from J, the junction kept 5 bases outside the gene matches. CDR3 length equals 16 residues. CDR3 nucleotide sequence: TGCGCCAGCAGCCAGGCGGGGACAGGGGGGACAGATACGCAGTATTTT. Its protein is CASSQAGTGGTDTQYF.

The chain recombines TRBV28 with TRBJ1-1, with a tentative D call TRBD1 (5 bases). Germline V lookup: CDR1 MDHEN, CDR2 SYDVKM. V lost 8 bases to trimming and J lost 0 bases, with 19 bases between them. The CDR3 runs to 16 residues. In DNA, the CDR3 is TGTGCCAGCCTCGACGGGTTTCAGGGTATGAACACTGAAGCTTTCTTT. Its protein is CASLDGFQGMNTEAFF.

The chain couples TRBV2 to TRBJ2-3; 15 bases align to TRBD2. With V trimmed by 6 bases and J by 5 bases, 6 bases remained unmatched. The CDR3 is made up of 16 amino acids. Germline-derived CDR1 and CDR2 are SNHLY and FYNNEI. CDR3 amino acids: CASRPGLAGGQDTQYF. CDR3 sequence (DNA): TGTGCCAGCAGACCTGGACTAGCGGGGGGGCAAGATACGCAGTATTTT.

V gene TRBV28 combines with J gene TRBJ2-2, with D perhaps TRBD2 (5 bases). The CDR3 extends over 12 amino acids. The germline V and J ends were trimmed by 8 bases and 2 bases, with 6 bases remaining between them. Germline values: CDR1 MDHEN, CDR2 SYDVKM. The CDR3, as DNA: TGTGCCAGCGGGAGTAACACCGGGGAGCTGTTTTTT. This translates into CASGSNTGELFF.

The gene calls are TRBV2 and TRBJ2-1, with D hard to call. Deletions cut 2 bases from V and 0 bases from J, with 8 bases between. The CDR3 extends over 15 amino acids. Germline CDR1 reads SNHLY; CDR2 reads FYNNEI. The CDR3: CASSESPGSYNEQFF. The CDR3 DNA sequence: TGTGCCAGCAGTGAATCGCCGGGCTCCTACAATGAGCAGTTCTTC.

The sample holds a few counts of this clone. V gene TRBV7-9 combines with J gene TRBJ1-4; D not certain. Trimming took off 2 bases at V and 5 bases at J, with 12 bases between the two ends. The V gene's germline CDR1 is SEHNR and CDR2 FQNEAQ (reference sequence). There are 15 residues in the CDR3. CDR3 amino acids: CASSLPPGNNEKLFF. CDR3 bases: TGTGCCAGCAGCTTACCTCCGGGGAACAATGAAAAACTGTTTTTT.

V is TRBV6-1 and J is TRBJ1-5; D remains ambiguous. This CDR3 has 13 amino acids. CDR1 and CDR2 (germline): MNHNS, SASEGT. V dropped 8 bases and J dropped 6 bases, with 14 bases sitting between them. The CDR3 is CASWSRVGQPQHF. The CDR3 DNA is TGTGCCAGCTGGTCCCGGGTAGGTCAGCCCCAGCATTTT.

This chain connects TRBV6-5 to TRBJ1-6; D is perhaps TRBD1 (5 bases). The CDR3 consists of 15 residues. V lost 3 bases to trimming and J lost 5 bases, with 11 bases between them. Germline-derived CDR1 and CDR2 are MNHEY and SVGAGI. The CDR3 nucleotides read TGTGCCAGCAGTTATCAAGGGGTGAATAATTCACCCCTCCACTTT. This codes for CASSYQGVNNSPLHF.

The chain links TRBV6-6 to TRBJ1-1; D not certain. V was cut by 5 bases and J by 1 base, with 14 bases left in between. Per germline, CDR1 MNHNY and CDR2 SVGAGI (reference sequence). The CDR3 runs 15 residues. The CDR3 region has the DNA TGTGCCAGCAGTACTACCCAGAGGAGGAACACTGAAGCTTTCTTT. It encodes CASSTTQRRNTEAFF.

The chain recombines TRBV5-1 with TRBJ2-1; 11 bases are a match to TRBD1. Per germline, CDR1 SGHRS and CDR2 YFSETQ. The CDR3 is 15 residues long. The J segment lost 6 bases and the V segment lost 0 bases, leaving 2 bases of the junction unmatched. CDR3: CASSLGGTGGNEQFF. CDR3 nucleotides: TGCGCCAGCAGCTTGGGAGGGACAGGGGGCAATGAGCAGTTCTTC. Complete variable domain (other parts from reference TRBV5-1 and TRBJ2-1): KAGVTQTPRYLIKTRGQQVTLSCSPISGHRSVSWYQQTPGQGLQFLFEYFSETQRNKGNFPGRFSGRQFSNSRSEMNVSTLELGDSALYLCASSLGGTGGNEQFFGPGTRLTVL.

The chain combines TRBV27 with TRBJ2-7; the D gene is possibly TRBD1 (6 bases). V was trimmed by 3 bases and J by 0 bases, leaving 18 bases between them. The germline CDR1 and CDR2 sequences are MNHEY and SMNVEV (reference sequence). There are 17 residues in the CDR3. CDR3 sequence: CASSLLGARTASYEQYF. CDR3 nucleotide sequence: TGTGCCAGCAGTTTGTTGGGGGCCCGGACAGCCTCCTACGAGCAGTACTTC.

The chain joins TRBV9 to TRBJ2-5; 7 bases are a match to TRBD2. V shed 3 bases and J 4 bases; nucleotides not matched to a gene: 3. The germline V gene has CDR1 SGDLS and CDR2 YYNGEE. The CDR3 runs 13 residues. Here the CDR3 reads CASSAGGGETQYF. In nucleotides, the CDR3 is TGTGCCAGCAGCGCGGGGGGTGGAGAGACCCAGTACTTC.

The chain links TRBV19 to TRBJ1-6, with 9 bases that match TRBD1. Trimming took 5 bases from V and 11 from J; bases not matched to a gene: 7. The CDR3 has 14 amino acids. Germline lookup yields CDR1 LNHDA and CDR2 SQIVND (reference sequence). This CDR3 is CASSPGQGLPPLHF. CDR3 nucleotide sequence: TGTGCCAGTAGTCCGGGACAGGGTTTGCCACCCCTCCACTTT. Full variable domain (rest looked up from reference TRBV19 and TRBJ1-6): DGGITQSPKYLFRKEGQNVTLSCEQNLNHDAMYWYRQDPGQGLRLIYYSQIVNDFQKGDIAEGYSVSREKKESFPLTVTSAQKNPTAFYLCASSPGQGLPPLHFGNGTRLTVT.

In its sample, this clone was seen a few times. CDR3 residues: CASSLALDSHYGYTF. CDR3 nucleotide sequence: TGTGCCAGCAGCTTGGCCTTGGACAGTCACTATGGCTACACCTTC. This chain uses TRBV5-4 with TRBJ1-2; a weak D match, TRBD1 (6 bases). Trimming stripped 0 bases from V and 3 bases from J, with 12 bases between. Per the germline V gene, CDR1 is SGHNT and CDR2 is YYREEE (reference sequence). This CDR3 contains 15 residues. Looking up the rest from reference TRBV5-4 and TRBJ1-2 gives the full variable domain: ETGVTQSPTHLIKTRGQQVTLRCSSQSGHNTVSWYQQALGQGPQFIFQYYREEENGRGNFPPRFSGLQFPNYSSELNVNALELDDSALYLCASSLALDSHYGYTFGSGTRLTVV.

This chain connects TRBV6-5 to TRBJ2-7, with 9 bases fitting TRBD1. The CDR3 extends over 15 amino acids. Germline V gene data show CDR1 as MNHEY and CDR2 as SVGAGI. V gave up 6 bases and J gave up 0 bases; unmatched junction bases: 6. CDR3 coding DNA: TGTGCCAGCAGACTCGGGACAGGGCCCTCCTACGAGCAGTACTTC. It yields the protein CASRLGTGPSYEQYF.

The chain employs TRBV6-5 and TRBJ1-1, with D maybe TRBD1 (5 bases). V was clipped by 4 bases and J by 8 bases, with 8 bases between them. This CDR3 has 11 residues. The germline V gene encodes CDR1 MNHEY and CDR2 SVGAGI. The CDR3 sequence: CASSFRTEAFF. CDR3 DNA sequence: TGTGCCAGCAGTTTCCGGACAGAAGCTTTCTTT.

The V and J genes are TRBV6-6 and TRBJ2-7, with TRBD1 matching 7 bases. V shed 2 bases, J shed 1 base, and the junction held 8 bases outside the gene matches. Germline CDR1 reads MNHNY; CDR2 reads SVGAGI (reference sequence). This CDR3 has 16 amino acids. The CDR3 loop reads CASSYPKTGLSYEQYF. The CDR3 DNA sequence: TGTGCCAGCAGTTACCCTAAGACAGGGCTTTCCTACGAGCAGTACTTC.